These T cell receptor beta chains were read from a single sample in a study of a mutant IDH1 vaccine in newly diagnosed glioma. The assay was immunoSEQ multiplex PCR, and TCRdb's table has in-frame clones only and misses some. The table has tens of thousands of clones, 78% seen once; the top ten hold about 9.8%. The sequencing used PBMCs, collected from a glioma patient treated with radiotherapy, temozolomide or both. Every receptor here comes from a man aged 35 to 55 with glioma. Some clones in this sample may be carry-over from other donors' samples. Each CDR3 is given with its conserved first and last residue. The order of the fields is J gene, D gene, V gene, clone size, CDR3 DNA, CDR3 protein. D genes are given only for firm matches. Clone size, where shown, is once, few, many, or a class for clones that have expanded.

TRBJ2-1,TRBD2,TRBV7-6,NA,TGTGCCAGCAGCTTAGGACCTAGCGGGGGCCCGTACAATGAGCAGTTCTTC,CASSLGPSGGPYNEQFF
TRBJ1-2,NA,TRBV6-5,NA,TGTGCCAGCAGTTACTCGATTGAAGGGGACTATGGCTACACCTTC,CASSYSIEGDYGYTF
TRBJ2-1,TRBD2,TRBV18,NA,TGTGCCAGCTCACCCCGTAGAGGGGATTCGGGGAGGGATGAGCAGTTCTTC,CASSPRRGDSGRDEQFF
TRBJ1-1,TRBD1,TRBV18,NA,TGTGCCAGCTCACCAGGGACAGGCCTCCTATCCTCAGCTTTCTTT,CASSPGTGLLSSAFF
TRBJ1-2,TRBD1,TRBV5-1,NA,TGCGCCAGCAGCTTTGACAGGGCATTCGGCTACACCTTC,CASSFDRAFGYTF
TRBJ2-5,NA,TRBV11-3,NA,TGTGCCAGCAGTTTGGACGGCCAAGAGACCCAGTACTTC,CASSLDGQETQYF
TRBJ2-2,NA,TRBV12-5,NA,TGTGCTAGTGCCCGAGGGTGGGACACCGGGGAGCTGTTTTTT,CASARGWDTGELFF
TRBJ1-1,NA,TRBV9,few,TGTGCCAGCAGCGTACAGATACGGGACACTGAAGCTTTCTTT,CASSVQIRDTEAFF
TRBJ2-5,TRBD1,TRBV7-2,NA,TGTGCCAGCAGCTGGACAGGAAACCCTGAGACCCAGTACTTC,CASSWTGNPETQYF
TRBJ2-5,NA,TRBV25-1,once,TGTGCCAGCAGTGAAGCCGGAGCCCGAGAGACCCAGTACTTC,CASSEAGARETQYF
TRBJ2-3,NA,TRBV29-1,NA,TGCAGCGTTGGGATAGTCAGCAGCACAGATACGCAGTATTTT,CSVGIVSSTDTQYF
TRBJ2-7,TRBD1,TRBV10-2,NA,TGCGCCAGCAGTGGGGGACAGGGTGACGGCGAGCAGTACTTC,CASSGGQGDGEQYF
TRBJ1-6,TRBD1,TRBV7-9,NA,TGTGCCAGCAGCGCGCAGGGGGCAGCTTCACCCCTCCACTTT,CASSAQGAASPLHF
TRBJ1-3,NA,TRBV4-1,NA,TGCGCCAGCAGCCAAGATTATGGAAACACCATATATTTT,CASSQDYGNTIYF
TRBJ1-6,TRBD1,TRBV5-1,NA,TGCGCCAGCAGCTTTAGGACAGGGGGAAATTCACCCCTCCACTTT,CASSFRTGGNSPLHF
TRBJ2-7,NA,TRBV14,once,TGTGCCAGCAGCCACCGAAGAGGGACACAGAGCTCCTACGAGCAGTACTTC,CASSHRRGTQSSYEQYF
TRBJ2-1,TRBD2,TRBV2,NA,TGTGCCAGCGAGCGGGGGGGCCGTAGAAATGAGCAGTTCTTC,CASERGGRRNEQFF
TRBJ1-6,NA,TRBV10-3,NA,TGTGCCATCAGTGAGAGGGACGTGTCAGGTGTTGATTCACCCCTCCACTTT,CAISERDVSGVDSPLHF
TRBJ1-5,TRBD1,TRBV19,once,TGTGCCAGTACAGTAGCAGGGGGCGATCAGCCCCAGCATTTT,CASTVAGGDQPQHF
TRBJ1-5,NA,TRBV6-1,NA,TGTGCCAGCATGTCCAATGAGCCCCAGCATTTT,CASMSNEPQHF
TRBJ1-5,NA,TRBV2,few,TGTGCCAGCAGTGAACCTCGGCAGGGCAATCAGCCCCAGCATTTT,CASSEPRQGNQPQHF
TRBJ1-1,NA,TRBV29-1,NA,TGCAGCGCAAACGAACGGAGGACTGAAGCTTTCTTT,CSANERRTEAFF
TRBJ1-2,NA,TRBV29-1,once,TGCAGCGTTGAAGTGACGGCCATCGGCTACACCTTC,CSVEVTAIGYTF
TRBJ2-1,TRBD1,TRBV30,NA,TGTGCCTGGAGTGCCGGACAGGGGAGGGCGGACAATGAGCAGTTCTTC,CAWSAGQGRADNEQFF
TRBJ2-3,NA,TRBV4-3,once,TGCGCCAGCAGCCAAGATCGCCAGGTTAGCACAGATACGCAGTATTTT,CASSQDRQVSTDTQYF
TRBJ1-1,NA,TRBV7-8,NA,TGTGCCAGCAGCTTAGGAGTGATGGCTTTCTTT,CASSLGVMAFF